This TCR beta chain emerged from a study of T cell responses to AZD1222 COVID-19 vaccine (dated by TCRdb to the early 2020s). Looking at the study overall: Because spike-specific TCR depth and breadth did not differ between the two schedules, AZD1222 recipients who got a second dose at roughly 4 weeks were pooled with those who got a second dose at roughly 12 weeks. A total of 240 or so trial participants underwent TCR sequencing, of whom roughly 210 had received two doses of AZD1222 and around 25 had received two doses of the MenACWY control vaccine. Trial participants were enrolled into age subgroups of 18-55, 56-69 and 70-plus years, which contained about 150, 28 and 57 TCR-sequenced participants, respectively. Findings and caveats that apply to the study as a whole: Vaccine-associated CD4 TCRs spanned the whole spike protein, with dominant responses in regions 160-218 and 743-854. Reportedly, close to half of the unique spike-specific TCRs recognized epitopes lying outside the regions that are mutated in the B.1.351 and B.1.1.7 variants. In the small 56-69-year group, the increase in depth fell short of significance, most likely because of low power. Conclusions about previously exposed vaccinees are limited because only five to seven AZD1222 recipients were SARS-CoV-2 seropositive at baseline. After two AZD1222 doses, both the breadth and the depth of spike-specific TCRs were significantly higher than at day 0 and than in MenACWY recipients. Participants were mostly white British, with more females than males. The authors suggested clonal diversity may have been underestimated. Because no samples from the day 14 peak response were available, repertoires could be characterized only after the peak T cell response.

Note on this clone: Its antigen is currently not known. Qualities for individual bases were not recorded, and no much larger clone is one base off.

Read against the paper, the sample's time point label means: baseline before first vaccination. Samples from vaccinated people were obtained from the UK trials COV001 and COV002, which included a single-blind randomized controlled phase 2/3 trial of AZD1222 (ChAdOx1 nCoV-19) in healthy adults. For TCRbeta chain sequencing, PBMC samples from trial participants were taken at day 0 and at day 28 after the second dose. The CDR3 regions of human TCRbeta chains were analyzed by immunosequencing. The study's processing was this. Repertoire TCRs were matched against a reference library of SARS-CoV-2-specific TCRs generated with the MIRA antigen-specificity platform. Breadth meant the fraction of unique TCRs that were SARS-CoV-2-associated, whereas depth meant the fraction of total T cells that were SARS-CoV-2-associated. Using the MIRA data, every spike-specific TCR was mapped to the spike region that the TCR reacted to and assigned to either a CD4 or a CD8 class. Log10-transformed breadth and depth values were compared by one-way ANOVA with Sidak's multiple comparisons tests. In its TCRdb copy, this immuneACCESS table keeps in-frame sequences only and misses some clones. Where compared with another copy, unresolved V genes explain less than half of these, and the others have no known cause. V and J calls plus clone size are reproduced from that table; the DNA served to infer D and trimming. The table for this sample lists approximately 89,000 clones; roughly 90% of them were counted only once. Of the sample, roughly 13% is held by the ten largest clones.

Trimming leaves V shorter by 2 bases and J shorter by 5 bases, with the junction holding 5 bases beyond the gene matches. According to the germline V gene (reference sequence), CDR1 reads LNHDA and CDR2 reads SQIVND. The CDR3 goes from the cysteine to the phenylalanine over 15 residues. The sequence is cut down to CDR3 DNA, 45 bases in frame from base 1. This clonotype originated in an adult in good health. The source material was peripheral blood, sampled on day 0 of AZD1222 vaccination. Recombination connected TRBV19 to TRBJ2-5, with 10 bases in between that match TRBD2. The nucleotides read TGTGCCAGTAGTATAACTAGCGGGGACCCTGAGACCCAGTACTTC. This is translated as CASSITSGDPETQYF.